Listed here are 27 T cell receptor beta chains from one sample, sequenced in a study of beta chain features in type 1 diabetes. General observations from the study: Across all four CD4+ subsets, people with type 1 diabetes showed modestly shorter TCRB CDR3s.

These receptors are not linked to any known antigen. Sequenced material consisted of expressed TCRB transcripts (all of the isolated RNA was reverse transcribed). Here immunoSEQ multiplex PCR was the method, and the copy in TCRdb shows in-frame clones only, minus some. The sample carries under 200,000 clones, around 8.6% recorded once. Sequencing used central memory CD4+ T cells from blood. These receptors all stem from a woman aged 18-29 years with type 1 diabetes.

The V gene is TRBV11-2, the J gene TRBJ2-5; tentative D call: TRBD1 (6 bases). Trimming pared 3 bases from V and 8 bases from J, leaving 19 bases between. CDR1 is SGHAT and CDR2 is FQNNGV in the germline V gene. The CDR3 loop spans 15 amino acids. The CDR3 region is CASSFIRRGQGTQYF. The CDR3 nucleotides read TGTGCCAGCAGCTTTATTCGCAGGGGTCAGGGAACCCAGTACTTC.

CDR3 sequence reads: CASSRGGTTGGETQYF. The CDR3 DNA reads TGCGCCAGCAGCCGAGGAGGGACCACGGGGGGGGAGACCCAGTACTTC. The rearrangement joins TRBV4-3 to TRBJ2-5; 8 bases are a match to TRBD2. With 4 bases clipped from V and 5 bases from J, the junction kept 12 bases outside the gene matches. Germline CDR1 and CDR2: LGHNA and YSLEER. The CDR3 contains 16 residues.

The V gene is TRBV5-6, the J gene TRBJ1-2, with 7 bases identical to TRBD1. Germline V gene lookup returns CDR1 SGHDT and CDR2 YYEEEE. The CDR3 totals 14 residues. V was pared by 0 bases and J by 5 bases, with 4 bases of the junction left unmatched. The CDR3 reads CASSLDRGLYGYTF. In DNA, the CDR3 is TGTGCCAGCAGCTTGGACAGGGGTCTTTATGGCTACACCTTC.

The chain carries TRBV18 and TRBJ1-1; 7 bases map to TRBD1. Looked up from germline, CDR1 is KGHSH and CDR2 is LQKENI. This CDR3 contains 15 residues. V was pared by 1 base and J by 4 bases, with 6 bases of the junction left unmatched. CDR3 amino acids: CASSPQTGSGTEAFF. The CDR3, as DNA: TGTGCCAGCTCACCACAGACAGGGTCGGGCACTGAAGCTTTCTTT.

This clone was counted only a few times. The chain links TRBV11-2 to TRBJ1-2; TRBD1 agrees at 8 bases. Germline loops: CDR1 SGHAT, CDR2 FQNNGV. The CDR3 loop spans 17 amino acids. Trimming cost V 3 bases and J 4 bases; bases outside gene matches: 13. Here the CDR3 reads CASSFRKGTGVSYGYTF. The CDR3 region has the DNA TGTGCCAGCAGCTTTCGAAAGGGGACAGGAGTTTCCTATGGCTACACCTTC.

This rearrangement joins TRBV5-6 to TRBJ1-1, with D perhaps matching TRBD1 (5 bases). V dropped 3 bases and J dropped 3 bases, with 12 bases sitting between them. Germline V gene sequence: CDR1 SGHDT, CDR2 YYEEEE. The CDR3 runs 14 residues. The CDR3 bases are TGTGCCAGCAGCTGGCAGGGAGGGGACACTGAAGCTTTCTTT. Translation: CASSWQGGDTEAFF.

This clone has just a few counts. J is TRBJ2-5 and V is TRBV7-2; D is undetermined. CDR3 size: 13 residues. The germline V gene encodes CDR1 SGHTA and CDR2 FQGNSA. The ends were cut back, 5 bases at V and 2 bases at J, with 9 bases in the middle. CDR3 DNA: TGTGCCAGCAGCCGGAGCTTTCAAGAGACCCAGTACTTC. Residues: CASSRSFQETQYF.

Only a few counts were recorded for this clone. V usage is TRBV5-6 and J usage is TRBJ2-7; D call uncertain. Trimming took off 4 bases at V and 6 bases at J, with 20 bases between the two ends. Germline CDR1 SGHDT, CDR2 YYEEEE. The length of the CDR3 is 15 residues. The CDR3 here is CASSDEVRSTGEQYF. The CDR3 DNA reads TGTGCCAGCAGCGACGAGGTTCGATCAACGGGCGAGCAGTACTTC.

A few counts support this clone. V usage is TRBV11-2 and J usage is TRBJ2-6; D is undetermined. The CDR3 consists of 14 residues. Trimming left V 7 bases short and J 0 bases short, with 7 bases between. The germline gives CDR1 SGHAT, CDR2 FQNNGV. The CDR3 loop reads CASKQHSGANVLTF. The CDR3 DNA reads TGTGCCAGCAAACAGCACTCTGGGGCCAACGTCCTGACTTTC. Filled out from reference TRBV11-2 and TRBJ2-6, the complete variable domain reads EAGVAQSPRYKIIEKRQSVAFWCNPISGHATLYWYQQILGQGPKLLIQFQNNGVVDDSQLPKDRFSAERLKGVDSTLKIQPAKLEDSAVYLCASKQHSGANVLTFGAGSRLTVL.

The V gene is TRBV19, the J gene TRBJ2-4; 10 bases are shared with TRBD2. The J segment lost 0 bases and the V segment lost 7 bases, leaving 9 bases of the junction unmatched. Germline values: CDR1 LNHDA, CDR2 SQIVND (reference sequence). The CDR3 spans 17 residues. Here the CDR3 reads CASTVGAGGVAKNIQYF. The CDR3 DNA reads as TGTGCCAGTACCGTTGGAGCGGGAGGGGTAGCCAAAAACATTCAGTACTTC.

A note on this clone: The junction differs from germline at one of its ends, possibly a read error. The chain recombines TRBV5-1 with TRBJ1-1, with a tentative D call TRBD1 (6 bases). Germline CDR1 reads SGHRS; CDR2 reads YFSETQ. CDR3 length: 15 residues. The CDR3 DNA reads as TGCGCCAGCAGCTCTGGACAGTCGGTGAACGCTGAAGCTTTCTTT. This codes for CASSSGQSVNAEAFF.

The sample holds a few counts of this clone. The chain employs TRBV6-5 and TRBJ1-2; 9 nucleotides agree with TRBD1. CDR3 size: 13 residues. V was clipped by 6 bases and J by 8 bases; unmatched bases: 7. Germline CDR1 reads MNHEY; CDR2 reads SVGAGI. The CDR3 DNA reads as TGTGCCAGCAGCCCAACAGGGGGCGCGGGCTACACCTTC. This gives the protein CASSPTGGAGYTF.

This clone showed up just a few times. The chain carries TRBV7-2 and TRBJ2-7; perhaps TRBD2 as D (6 bases). Trimming pared 3 bases from V and 0 bases from J, leaving 9 bases between. The CDR3 covers 14 residues. Germline lookup yields CDR1 SGHTA and CDR2 FQGNSA. CDR3 loop: CASSFGLHSYEQYF. The CDR3 region has the DNA TGTGCCAGCAGCTTCGGACTACACTCCTACGAGCAGTACTTC.

This clone was seen a few times. The rearrangement joins TRBV30 to TRBJ1-2; 7 bases agree with TRBD1. The CDR3 is made up of 15 amino acids. The V segment lost 4 bases and the J segment 2 bases; nucleotides outside the gene matches: 10. CDR1 is GTSNPN and CDR2 is SVGIG in the germline V gene (reference sequence). CDR3 sequence (DNA): TGTGCCTGGACCCCGGGACAGAGAGTGAACTATGGCTACACCTTC. It is translated as CAWTPGQRVNYGYTF.

This clone occurred a few times. The gene calls are TRBV13 and TRBJ2-3; D is perhaps TRBD1 (5 bases). The CDR3 covers 15 residues. The germline V gene has CDR1 PRHDT and CDR2 FYEKMQ (reference sequence). V lost 5 bases and J 0 bases, leaving 12 bases between the germline ends. CDR3 in amino acids: CASSLIQGSTDTQYF. In DNA, the CDR3 is TGTGCCAGCAGCCTCATTCAGGGTAGCACAGATACGCAGTATTTT.

In this sample, this clone turned up a few times. The V gene is TRBV15, the J gene TRBJ1-1; weak D call: TRBD1 (6 bases). CDR1 is LNHNV, CDR2 YYDKDF, per germline (reference sequence). The CDR3 sequence is 15 residues long. The V end was cut by 4 bases, the J end by 6 bases, with 18 bases between. This CDR3 is CATSIHTGQIAEAFF. CDR3 in DNA: TGTGCCACCAGCATCCACACAGGACAGATCGCTGAAGCTTTCTTT.

The rearrangement joins TRBV7-9 to TRBJ1-6; 8 bases agree with TRBD1. The V gene's germline CDR1 is SEHNR and CDR2 FQNEAQ (reference sequence). The CDR3 has 16 residues. The trim removed 5 bases at V and 8 bases at J, leaving 11 bases unmatched. CDR3 protein: CASSPRITGGHSPLHF. The CDR3 DNA is TGTGCCAGCAGCCCGCGGATTACAGGGGGACATTCACCCCTCCACTTT.

This clone has only a few counts. The chain couples TRBV7-2 to TRBJ2-1; TRBD1 agrees at 7 bases. From germline, CDR1 is SGHTA and CDR2 FQGNSA. CDR3 length: 14 residues. V shed 3 bases, J shed 4 bases, and the junction held 3 bases outside the gene matches. The CDR3 spells CASSFGTEYNEQFF. CDR3 nucleotide sequence: TGTGCCAGCAGCTTCGGGACAGAATACAATGAGCAGTTCTTC. Full variable domain (remainder filled in from reference TRBV7-2 and TRBJ2-1): GAGVSQSPSNKVTEKGKDVELRCDPISGHTALYWYRQSLGQGLEFLIYFQGNSAPDKSGLPSDRFSAERTGGSVSTLTIQRTQQEDSAVYLCASSFGTEYNEQFFGPGTRLTVL.

The rearrangement uses TRBV11-2 and TRBJ2-1; 7 nucleotides line up with TRBD1. Germline CDR1 and CDR2: SGHAT and FQNNGV. CDR3 size: 12 residues. V shed 5 bases, J shed 15 bases, and the junction held 10 bases outside the gene matches. As DNA, the CDR3 is TGTGCCAGCAGCGAGCGACGAGGGGGCGGGTTCTTC. Residues: CASSERRGGGFF.

This clone came up a few times. V and J are TRBV29-1 and TRBJ1-2; tentative D call: TRBD1 (5 bases). The germline gives CDR1 SQVTM, CDR2 ANQGSEA. Trimming pared 8 bases from V and 6 bases from J, leaving 16 bases between. The CDR3 is 12 residues long. CDR3 in DNA: TGCAGCACAGCGAGCAGGGCGGATGGCTACACCTTC. Translated, it gives CSTASRADGYTF.

The table lists this clone with many counts. This sequence joins TRBV6-5 and TRBJ1-1; D gene unclear. Trimming stripped 6 bases from V and 4 bases from J, with 15 bases between. This CDR3 spans 14 amino acids. Germline CDR1 MNHEY, CDR2 SVGAGI. The CDR3 DNA follows: TGTGCCAGCAGGAGAGCAAGCGTGGCCACTGAAGCTTTCTTT. Encoded protein: CASRRASVATEAFF.

This clone was seen a handful of times. The chain employs TRBV5-1 and TRBJ2-1; D not resolved. V lost 2 bases to trimming and J lost 0 bases, with 12 bases between them. The CDR3 runs 16 residues. Germline V gene sequence: CDR1 SGHRS, CDR2 YFSETQ. For the CDR3, the DNA is TGCGCCAGCAGCTTTATGGCCGCCAGCTCCTACAATGAGCAGTTCTTC. This gives the protein CASSFMAASSYNEQFF.

This rearrangement joins TRBV20-1 to TRBJ2-7, with a tentative D call TRBD1 (5 bases). The CDR3 covers 10 residues. Germline loops: CDR1 DFQATT, CDR2 SNEGSKA (reference sequence). With 5 bases removed from V and 12 bases from J, the gap between germline ends came to 14 bases. The chain's CDR3 is CSAQWTCPYF. The CDR3 coding sequence is TGCAGTGCTCAATGGACATGCCCGTACTTC.

This clone was seen a few times. V is TRBV11-3 and J is TRBJ2-5; 7 nucleotides match TRBD2. J was trimmed by 5 bases and V by 1 base; bases with no gene match: 7. The V gene's germline CDR1 is SGHNT and CDR2 YENEEA. The CDR3 has 15 amino acids. The DNA for the CDR3 is TGTGCCAGCAGCTTAGGCGGGAGTGGGCATGAGACCCAGTACTTC. It yields the protein CASSLGGSGHETQYF.

Here the CDR3 reads CASSEGSHYTDTQYF. The CDR3 DNA is TGTGCCAGCAGCGAGGGAAGCCACTACACAGATACGCAGTATTTT. The V call is TRBV28, the J call TRBJ2-3; perhaps TRBD2 as D (5 bases). Between the trimmed V and J ends, which lost 6 bases and 2 bases, there was a span of 15 bases. This CDR3 region has 15 residues. Germline V gene sequence: CDR1 MDHEN, CDR2 SYDVKM.

This sequence joins TRBV7-9 and TRBJ1-1; possibly TRBD1 for D (5 bases). The CDR3 contains 16 residues. Germline V gene data show CDR1 as SEHNR and CDR2 as FQNEAQ (reference sequence). With 1 base removed from V and 3 bases from J, the gap between germline ends came to 15 bases. The CDR3 DNA reads TGTGCCAGCAGCTTAGGGGGGGGAATCAGGGACACTGAAGCTTTCTTT. It yields the protein CASSLGGGIRDTEAFF.

This clone was observed a handful of times. The V call is TRBV4-2, the J call TRBJ2-5; 7 bases line up with TRBD2. Germline CDR1 reads LGHNA; CDR2 reads YNFKEQ. J gave up 4 bases and V 1 base, and 6 bases lay outside the gene matches. CDR3 length: 15 amino acids. CDR3 sequence: CASSQVRGRAETQYF. The CDR3 DNA sequence: TGTGCCAGCAGCCAAGTTCGTGGGAGGGCAGAGACCCAGTACTTC.